These T cell receptor beta chains were read from a single sample in a study of cytomegalovirus exposure and HLA in healthy donors. Measured with immunoSEQ multiplex PCR; TCRdb has only the in-frame clones, and not every one. The table records 150,000 or so clones, roughly 80% of them present only once. Source material: PBMCs. These receptors came from a woman aged 35 to 49 in good health and CMV-seronegative. Each CDR3 is given with its conserved first and last residue. The D gene is left open where the match is weak. Clone size is shown for a subset of rows, as once, few, many or a class of expanded clone.

j_gene	abundance	d_gene	v_gene	CDR3nt	CDR3aa
TRBJ1-1	NA	NA	TRBV7-8	TGTGCCAGCAGCGCCGGGACATCCACTGAAGCTTTCTTT	CASSAGTSTEAFF
TRBJ2-3	NA	TRBD2	TRBV28	TGTGCCAGCAGTACCCCAGTTGGACTAGCGGGGGATACAGATACGCAGTATTTT	CASSTPVGLAGDTDTQYF
TRBJ1-1	NA	NA	TRBV7-9	TGTGCCAGCAGCTTATCTATCGCCGAAGCTTTCTTT	CASSLSIAEAFF
TRBJ2-2	NA	TRBD2	TRBV7-9	TGTGCCAGCAGCTGGCCTAGCGGGGGGCCTAACACCGGGGAGCTGTTTTTT	CASSWPSGGPNTGELFF
TRBJ1-5	NA	NA	TRBV28	TGTGCCAGTCAGGGGAGCAATCAGCCCCAGCATTTT	CASQGSNQPQHF
TRBJ2-7	NA	NA	TRBV27	TGTGCCAGCAGTTTGCGCGGCGAGCAGTACTTC	CASSLRGEQYF
TRBJ2-3	NA	TRBD2	TRBV2	TGTGCCAGCAGTCGGGGACTAGCGGGGCAGCCGCAGTATTTT	CASSRGLAGQPQYF
TRBJ1-2	NA	TRBD1	TRBV11-2	TGTGCCAGCAGCCCGCGGACAGGGGGCGCGATCTATGGCTACACCTTC	CASSPRTGGAIYGYTF
TRBJ2-6	NA	NA	TRBV5-1	TGCGCCAGCAGCCCGGTAGGGGCGACCGGTAAAGGGGCCAACGTCCTGACTTTC	CASSPVGATGKGANVLTF
TRBJ2-3	NA	NA	TRBV6-6	TGTGCCAGCAGTTACGGTCGACTTAGCACAGATACGCAGTATTTT	CASSYGRLSTDTQYF
TRBJ1-3	NA	NA	TRBV19	TGTGCCTGCAGCGGAGCGGGAAACACCATATATTTT	CACSGAGNTIYF
TRBJ2-1	NA	NA	TRBV28	TGTGCCAGCCTGAGTTATGCCAATGAGCAGTTCTTC	CASLSYANEQFF
TRBJ2-7	NA	TRBD1	TRBV19	TGTGCCAGTAGTACGACAGGGGATTCTGGCTACGAGCAGTACTTC	CASSTTGDSGYEQYF
TRBJ2-5	once	NA	TRBV11-2	TGTGCCAGCAGCTTAGGAACCGATGAGTACCAAGAGACCCAGTACTTC	CASSLGTDEYQETQYF
TRBJ1-1	NA	NA	TRBV28	TGTGCCAGCAGTACAGGGCTCTTTTCCACTGAAGCTTTCTTT	CASSTGLFSTEAFF
TRBJ1-1	NA	TRBD1	TRBV27	TGTGCCAGCAGTTTTCACAGGGGGCAAACTGAAGCTTTCTTT	CASSFHRGQTEAFF
TRBJ2-1	NA	TRBD1	TRBV4-1	TGCGCCAGCAGACGACAGGGGGCGTATAATGAGCAGTTCTTC	CASRRQGAYNEQFF
TRBJ1-5	NA	NA	TRBV6-5	TGTGCCAGCAGTTACTGGAGGGGGGGGCCCATTCAGCCCCAGCATTTT	CASSYWRGGPIQPQHF
TRBJ2-2	NA	NA	TRBV5-1	TGCGCCAGCAGCTCGAGCCCCCCAAACACCGGGGAGCTGTTTTTT	CASSSSPPNTGELFF
TRBJ2-3	NA	NA	TRBV7-9	TGTGCCAGCAGCGTCGGACTGACCACAGATACGCAGTATTTT	CASSVGLTTDTQYF
TRBJ1-1	NA	TRBD1	TRBV19	TGTGCCAGTACAAGGGACAGAGAGAACACTGAAGCTTTCTTT	CASTRDRENTEAFF
TRBJ1-1	NA	NA	TRBV5-6	TGTGCCAGCAGCTTTCGCCTACTGAACACTGAAGCTTTCTTT	CASSFRLLNTEAFF
TRBJ2-7	NA	NA	TRBV5-1	TGCGCCAGCAGCTTTCCAGGGGGGTACGAGCAGTACTTC	CASSFPGGYEQYF
TRBJ2-7	NA	TRBD2	TRBV7-3	TGTGCCAGCAGCTTAACTAGCGGGTCCTACGAGCAGTACTTC	CASSLTSGSYEQYF
TRBJ2-7	NA	NA	TRBV7-8	TGTGCCAGCAGCTTAGACGGGTGGGGGCGTTCCTCCTACGAGCAGTACTTC	CASSLDGWGRSSYEQYF
TRBJ1-5	NA	TRBD1	TRBV28	TGTGCCAGCAGCCTCCGGACAGGGCAGCGACAGCCCCAGCATTTT	CASSLRTGQRQPQHF
TRBJ2-7	NA	TRBD2	TRBV10-2	TGCGCCAGCACTAGAGGACGGGAGGGCCTTCCTCGCGAGCAGTACTTC	CASTRGREGLPREQYF
TRBJ2-5	NA	TRBD2	TRBV15	TGTGCCACCAGCAGAGATCCGACTAGCGGGGGGGAGACCCAGTACTTC	CATSRDPTSGGETQYF
TRBJ2-3	NA	TRBD2	TRBV7-9	TGTGCCAGCAGCCCTCGGGGGGCGGGAGGAGATACGCAGTATTTT	CASSPRGAGGDTQYF
TRBJ1-5	NA	TRBD1	TRBV11-2	TGTGCCAGCAGCTCAGGACAGGCTAGCAATCAGCCCCAGCATTTT	CASSSGQASNQPQHF
TRBJ2-1	NA	TRBD2	TRBV19	TGTGCCAGTAGTATCCTAGCGGGAGGTAACGAGTTCTTC	CASSILAGGNEFF
TRBJ1-1	NA	NA	TRBV6-5	TGTGCCAGCAGTTATGATGGGACAGAAGCTTTCTTT	CASSYDGTEAFF
TRBJ2-5	once	TRBD2	TRBV5-1	TGCGCCAGCAGCTTCTGGGCGGGGGGACCCCAAGAGACCCAGTACTTC	CASSFWAGGPQETQYF
TRBJ1-1	few	NA	TRBV19	TGTGCCAGTAGGAGGACAGAGAACACTGAAGCTTTCTTT	CASRRTENTEAFF
TRBJ2-1	NA	NA	TRBV19	TGTGCCAGTAGTATAAGGAGGCAGATTGGCTACAATGAGCAGTTCTTC	CASSIRRQIGYNEQFF
TRBJ2-7	NA	NA	TRBV11-3	TGTGCCAGCAGCTTAGGCCTGACAGTGGCCGAGCAGTACTTC	CASSLGLTVAEQYF
TRBJ2-3	once	NA	TRBV5-4	TGTGCCAGCAGCCGTCCCGGGGGACTGGATACGCAGTATTTT	CASSRPGGLDTQYF
TRBJ2-3	NA	NA	TRBV5-1	TGCGCCAGCAGCTTGGGTTCGTACGAGGTTACAGATACGCAGTATTTT	CASSLGSYEVTDTQYF
TRBJ2-7	NA	TRBD2	TRBV10-3	TGTGCCATCAGCGGACTAGCGGGGGACGAGCAGTACTTC	CAISGLAGDEQYF
TRBJ1-2	once	NA	TRBV11-2	TGTGCCAGCAGCTTAGTATCGGGGAACTATGGCTACACCTTC	CASSLVSGNYGYTF
TRBJ1-5	NA	TRBD1	TRBV7-2	TGTGCCAGCAGCCCTCAGGGGGATCAGCCCCAGCATTTT	CASSPQGDQPQHF
TRBJ2-2	few	TRBD1	TRBV30	TGTGCCTGGAGTGCCGGGACAGGGGTTACCGGGGAGCTGTTTTTT	CAWSAGTGVTGELFF
TRBJ2-2	once	NA	TRBV4-3	TGCGCCAGCAGCCAGTGGCTAGCGCTGAACACCGGGGAGCTGTTTTTT	CASSQWLALNTGELFF
TRBJ2-7	NA	TRBD2	TRBV5-4	TGTGCCAGCAGCCCCTCTAGCGGTGCGGGGTACGAGCAGTACTTC	CASSPSSGAGYEQYF
TRBJ1-4	NA	NA	TRBV11-2	TGTGCCAGCAGCCCCACTGGGGCCCGCGCAACTAATGAAAAACTGTTTTTT	CASSPTGARATNEKLFF
TRBJ2-7	NA	TRBD1	TRBV7-9	TGTGCCAGCAGCTTCGGACAGGGCACCTACGAGCAGTACTTC	CASSFGQGTYEQYF
TRBJ2-7	NA	TRBD1	TRBV5-5	TGTGCCAGCAGCTTGGCAGGGGGCAACGAGCAGTACTTC	CASSLAGGNEQYF
TRBJ1-1	few	NA	TRBV5-1	TGCGCCAGCAGCTTCACTGGGGGGAGGACTGAAGCTTTCTTT	CASSFTGGRTEAFF